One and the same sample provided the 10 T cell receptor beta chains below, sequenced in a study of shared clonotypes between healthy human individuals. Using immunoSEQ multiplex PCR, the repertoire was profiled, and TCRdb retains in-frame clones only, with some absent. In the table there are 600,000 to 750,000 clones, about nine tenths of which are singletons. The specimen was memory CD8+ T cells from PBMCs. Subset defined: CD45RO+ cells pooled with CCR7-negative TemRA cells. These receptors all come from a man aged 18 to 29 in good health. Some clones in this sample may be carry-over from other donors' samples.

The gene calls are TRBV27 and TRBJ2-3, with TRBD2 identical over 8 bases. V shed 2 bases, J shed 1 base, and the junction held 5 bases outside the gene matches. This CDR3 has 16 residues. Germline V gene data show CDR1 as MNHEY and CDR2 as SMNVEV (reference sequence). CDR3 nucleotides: TGTGCCAGCAGTTTACATCTACTAGCGGGCACAGATACGCAGTATTTT. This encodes CASSLHLLAGTDTQYF.

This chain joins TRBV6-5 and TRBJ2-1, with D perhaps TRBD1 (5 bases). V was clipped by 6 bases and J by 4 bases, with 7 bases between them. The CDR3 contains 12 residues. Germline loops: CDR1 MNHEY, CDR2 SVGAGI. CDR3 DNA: TGTGCCAGCAGAGCAGGGTACAATGAGCAGTTCTTC. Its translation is CASRAGYNEQFF.

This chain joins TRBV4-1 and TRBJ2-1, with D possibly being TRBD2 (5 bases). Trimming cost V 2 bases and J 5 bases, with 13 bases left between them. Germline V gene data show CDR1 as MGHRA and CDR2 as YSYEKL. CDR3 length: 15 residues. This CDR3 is CASSQYGIMNNEQFF. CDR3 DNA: TGCGCCAGCAGCCAATACGGGATAATGAACAATGAGCAGTTCTTC.

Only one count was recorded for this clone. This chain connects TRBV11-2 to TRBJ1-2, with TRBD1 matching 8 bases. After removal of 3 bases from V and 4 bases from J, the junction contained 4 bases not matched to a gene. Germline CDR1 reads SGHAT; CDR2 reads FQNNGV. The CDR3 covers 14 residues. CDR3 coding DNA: TGTGCCAGCAGCTTGACAGGGGTGGCCTATGGCTACACCTTC. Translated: CASSLTGVAYGYTF.

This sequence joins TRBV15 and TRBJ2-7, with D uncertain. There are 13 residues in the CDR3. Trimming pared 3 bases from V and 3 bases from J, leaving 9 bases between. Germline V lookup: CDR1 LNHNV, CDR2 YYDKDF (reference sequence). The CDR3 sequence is CATSSRRNYEQYF. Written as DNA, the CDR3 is TGTGCCACCAGCAGTCGGCGAAACTACGAGCAGTACTTC.

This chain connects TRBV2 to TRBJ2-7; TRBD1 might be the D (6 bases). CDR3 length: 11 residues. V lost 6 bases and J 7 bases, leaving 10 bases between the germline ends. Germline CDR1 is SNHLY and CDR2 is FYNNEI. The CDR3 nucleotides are TGTGCCAGCAGCACCCAGGGGGAGCAGTACTTC. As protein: CASSTQGEQYF.

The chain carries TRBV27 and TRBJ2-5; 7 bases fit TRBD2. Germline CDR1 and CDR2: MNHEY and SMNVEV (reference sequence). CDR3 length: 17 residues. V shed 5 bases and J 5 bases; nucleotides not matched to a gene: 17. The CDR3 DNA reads TGTGCCAGCAGTCTCCTGGGTGTGGCGGGAGTTGGGGAGACCCAGTACTTC. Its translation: CASSLLGVAGVGETQYF.

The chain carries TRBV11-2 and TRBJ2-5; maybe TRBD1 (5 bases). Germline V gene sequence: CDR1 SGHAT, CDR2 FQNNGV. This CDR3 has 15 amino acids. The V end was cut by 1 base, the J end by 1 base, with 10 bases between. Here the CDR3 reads CASSLGYRTQETQYF. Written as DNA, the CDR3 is TGTGCCAGCAGCTTAGGTTACAGGACCCAAGAGACCCAGTACTTC. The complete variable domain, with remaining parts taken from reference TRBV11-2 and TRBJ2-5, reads EAGVAQSPRYKIIEKRQSVAFWCNPISGHATLYWYQQILGQGPKLLIQFQNNGVVDDSQLPKDRFSAERLKGVDSTLKIQPAKLEDSAVYLCASSLGYRTQETQYFGPGTRLLVL.

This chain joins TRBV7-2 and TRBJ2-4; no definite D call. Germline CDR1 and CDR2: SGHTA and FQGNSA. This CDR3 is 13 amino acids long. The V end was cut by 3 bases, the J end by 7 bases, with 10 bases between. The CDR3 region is CASSLGGLNIQYF. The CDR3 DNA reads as TGTGCCAGCAGCTTGGGTGGGTTGAACATTCAGTACTTC.

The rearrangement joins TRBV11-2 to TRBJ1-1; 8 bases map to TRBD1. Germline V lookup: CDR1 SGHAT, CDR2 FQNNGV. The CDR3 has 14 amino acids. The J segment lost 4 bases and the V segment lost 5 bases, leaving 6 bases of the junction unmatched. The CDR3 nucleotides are TGTGCCAGCAGCCCAGGGGGCGGGGCCACTGAAGCTTTCTTT. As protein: CASSPGGGATEAFF.